This T cell receptor beta chain was recorded in a study of early T cells in non-severe SARS-CoV-2 infection. In the study overall: Sequencing of unsorted whole blood was done on bulk RNA, leaving chains unpaired.

At least ten counts were recorded for this clonotype. J gave up 6 bases and V 3 bases, and 15 bases lay outside the gene matches. This CDR3 spans 16 amino acids. The germline gives CDR1 SQVTM, CDR2 ANQGSEA. TCRdb used MiXCR to reprocess the 5' RACE reads, holding one entry per CDR3 protein. Of some 70,000 distinct CDR3 sequences in the sample, 10% to 15% were seen once. Sequenced: whole blood. This sequence joins TRBV29-1 and TRBJ2-7, with 9 bases aligning to TRBD2. This clonotype was obtained from an adult who was a healthcare worker with PCR-confirmed SARS-CoV-2 infection or an uninfected control (not recorded which). The CDR3 loop is CSVDGGLGLASAEQYF. CDR3 sequence (DNA): TGCAGCGTTGACGGGGGTTTGGGACTAGCATCGGCCGAGCAGTACTTC.